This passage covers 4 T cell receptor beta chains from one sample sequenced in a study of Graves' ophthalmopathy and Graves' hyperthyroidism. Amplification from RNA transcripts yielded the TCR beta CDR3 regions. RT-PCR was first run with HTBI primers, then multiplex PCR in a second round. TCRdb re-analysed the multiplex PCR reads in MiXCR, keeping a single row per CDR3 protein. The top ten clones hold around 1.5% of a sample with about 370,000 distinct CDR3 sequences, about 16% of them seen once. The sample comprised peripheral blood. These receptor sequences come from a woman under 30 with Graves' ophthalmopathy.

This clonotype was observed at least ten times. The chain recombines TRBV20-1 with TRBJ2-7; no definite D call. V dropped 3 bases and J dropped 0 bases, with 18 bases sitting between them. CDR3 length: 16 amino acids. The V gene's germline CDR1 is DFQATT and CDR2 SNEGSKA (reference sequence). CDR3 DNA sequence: TGCAGTGCTAGGGATCTCTTTGGGGAAAGCTCCTACGAGCAGTACTTC. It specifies CSARDLFGESSYEQYF.

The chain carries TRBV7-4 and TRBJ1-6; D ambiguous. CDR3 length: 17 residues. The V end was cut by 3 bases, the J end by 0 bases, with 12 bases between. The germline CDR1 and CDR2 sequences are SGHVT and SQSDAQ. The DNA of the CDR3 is TGTGCCAGCAGCTTTCAGACACTTAGCTCCTATAATTCACCCCTCCACTTT. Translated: CASSFQTLSSYNSPLHF.

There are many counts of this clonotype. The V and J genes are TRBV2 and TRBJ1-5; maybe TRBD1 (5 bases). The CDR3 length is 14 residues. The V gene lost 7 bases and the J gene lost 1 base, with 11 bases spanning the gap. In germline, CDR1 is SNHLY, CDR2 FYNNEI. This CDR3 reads CASKSGDSNQPQHF. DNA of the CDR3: TGTGCCAGCAAGAGCGGGGACAGCAATCAGCCCCAGCATTTT.

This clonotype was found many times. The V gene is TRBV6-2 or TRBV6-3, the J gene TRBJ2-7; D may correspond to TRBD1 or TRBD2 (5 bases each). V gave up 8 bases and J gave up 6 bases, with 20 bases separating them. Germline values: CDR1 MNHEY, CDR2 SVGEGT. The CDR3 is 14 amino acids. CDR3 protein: CASRGELPPGEQYF. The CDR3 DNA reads TGTGCCAGCCGAGGGGAGCTGCCGCCAGGCGAGCAGTACTTC.